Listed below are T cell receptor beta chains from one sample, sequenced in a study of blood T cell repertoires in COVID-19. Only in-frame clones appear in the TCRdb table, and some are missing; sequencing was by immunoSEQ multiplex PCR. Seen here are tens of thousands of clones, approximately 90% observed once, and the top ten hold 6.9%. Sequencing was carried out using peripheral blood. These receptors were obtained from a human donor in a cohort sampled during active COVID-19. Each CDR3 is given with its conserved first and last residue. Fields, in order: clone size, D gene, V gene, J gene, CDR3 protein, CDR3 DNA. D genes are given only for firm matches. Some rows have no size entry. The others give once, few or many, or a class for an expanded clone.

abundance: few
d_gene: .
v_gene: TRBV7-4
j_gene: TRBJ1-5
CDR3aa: CASGHKGQPQHF
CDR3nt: TGTGCCAGCGGACATAAGGGTCAGCCCCAGCATTTT

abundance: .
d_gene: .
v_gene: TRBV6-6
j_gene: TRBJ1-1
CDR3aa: CASISPGSEAFF
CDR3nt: TGTGCCAGCATTAGCCCCGGGTCTGAAGCTTTCTTT

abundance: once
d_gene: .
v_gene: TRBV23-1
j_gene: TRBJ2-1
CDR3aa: CASSQADSDSSYNEQFF
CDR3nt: TGCGCCAGCAGTCAAGCCGACAGCGACTCCTCCTACAATGAGCAGTTCTTC

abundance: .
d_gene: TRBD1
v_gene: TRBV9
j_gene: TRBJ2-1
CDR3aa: CASSVTGQSYNEQFF
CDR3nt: TGTGCCAGCAGCGTAACGGGACAGAGTTACAATGAGCAGTTCTTC

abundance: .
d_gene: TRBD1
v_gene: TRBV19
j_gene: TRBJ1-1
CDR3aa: CASSLTGGRNTEAFF
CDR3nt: TGTGCCAGTAGTCTAACAGGGGGCCGGAACACTGAAGCTTTCTTT

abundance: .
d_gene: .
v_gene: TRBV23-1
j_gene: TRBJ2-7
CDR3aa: CASSQSNNRAPHYEQYF
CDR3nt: TGCGCCAGCAGTCAATCCAATAACAGGGCCCCCCACTACGAGCAGTACTTC

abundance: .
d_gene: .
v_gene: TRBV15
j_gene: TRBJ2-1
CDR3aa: CATSRVPLRRGLDYNEQFF
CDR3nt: TGTGCCACCAGCAGAGTACCACTTAGAAGGGGACTTGACTACAATGAGCAGTTCTTC

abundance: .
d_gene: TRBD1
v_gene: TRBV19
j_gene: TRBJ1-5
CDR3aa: CASSIWTGYNQPQHF
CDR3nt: TGTGCCAGTAGTATATGGACAGGGTATAATCAGCCCCAGCATTTT

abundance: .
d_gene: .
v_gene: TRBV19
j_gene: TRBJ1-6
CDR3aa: CASSIDDRGSRGALHF
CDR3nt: TGTGCCAGTAGTATAGATGATCGGGGATCCCGGGGGGCCCTCCACTTT

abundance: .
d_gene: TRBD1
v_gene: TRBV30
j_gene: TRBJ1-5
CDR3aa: CAWSAGTGLNQPQHF
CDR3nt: TGTGCCTGGAGTGCAGGGACAGGACTCAATCAGCCCCAGCATTTT

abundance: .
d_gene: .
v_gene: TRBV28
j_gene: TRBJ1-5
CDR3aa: CASSLRGGANQPQHF
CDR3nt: TGTGCCAGCAGTTTACGGGGAGGTGCAAATCAGCCCCAGCATTTT

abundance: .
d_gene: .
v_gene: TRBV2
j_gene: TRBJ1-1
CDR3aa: CASSEGGREAFF
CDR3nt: TGTGCCAGCAGTGAAGGGGGGCGAGAAGCTTTCTTT

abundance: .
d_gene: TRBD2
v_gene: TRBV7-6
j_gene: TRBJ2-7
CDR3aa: CASSLMGGCSYEQYF
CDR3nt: TGTGCCAGCAGCTTAATGGGGGGGTGTTCCTACGAGCAGTACTTC

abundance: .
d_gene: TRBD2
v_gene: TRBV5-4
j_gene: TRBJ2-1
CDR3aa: CASSPGGASYNEQFF
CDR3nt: TGTGCCAGCAGCCCGGGGGGGGCCTCCTACAATGAGCAGTTCTTC

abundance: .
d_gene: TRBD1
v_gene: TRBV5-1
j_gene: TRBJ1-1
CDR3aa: CASSAQDRVGEAFF
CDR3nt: TGCGCCAGCAGCGCCCAGGACAGGGTTGGTGAAGCTTTCTTT

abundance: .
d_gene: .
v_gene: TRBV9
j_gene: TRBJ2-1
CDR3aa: CASSVSPPGGGPNEQFF
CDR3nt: TGTGCCAGCAGCGTATCTCCCCCCGGCGGGGGCCCCAATGAGCAGTTCTTC

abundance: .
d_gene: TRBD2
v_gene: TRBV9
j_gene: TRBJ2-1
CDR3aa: CASSVASGGYNEQFF
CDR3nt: TGTGCCAGCAGCGTAGCTAGCGGGGGTTACAATGAGCAGTTCTTC

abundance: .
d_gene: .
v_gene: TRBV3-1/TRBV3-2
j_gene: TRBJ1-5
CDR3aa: CASSQDYSNQPQHF
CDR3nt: TGTGCCAGCAGCCAAGATTATAGCAATCAGCCCCAGCATTTT

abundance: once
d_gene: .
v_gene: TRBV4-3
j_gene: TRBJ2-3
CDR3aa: CASSQDGGLDTQYF
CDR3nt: TGCGCCAGCAGCCAAGATGGAGGACTAGATACGCAGTATTTT

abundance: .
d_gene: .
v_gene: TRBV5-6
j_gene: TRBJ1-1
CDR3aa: CASSFGTPTEAFF
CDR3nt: TGTGCCAGCAGCTTTGGTACTCCCACTGAAGCTTTCTTT

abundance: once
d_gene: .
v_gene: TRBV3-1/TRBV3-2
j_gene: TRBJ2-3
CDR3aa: CASSQWLGADTQYF
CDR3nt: TGTGCCAGCAGCCAATGGCTCGGAGCAGATACGCAGTATTTT

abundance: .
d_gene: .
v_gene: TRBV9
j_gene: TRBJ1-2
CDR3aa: CASSVKPGEGVNYGYTF
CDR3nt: TGTGCCAGCAGCGTAAAACCCGGGGAGGGGGTTAACTATGGCTACACCTTC

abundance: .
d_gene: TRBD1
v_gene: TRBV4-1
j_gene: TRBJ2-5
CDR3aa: CASSHGTDLQETQYF
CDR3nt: TGCGCCAGCAGCCATGGGACAGACCTCCAAGAGACCCAGTACTTC

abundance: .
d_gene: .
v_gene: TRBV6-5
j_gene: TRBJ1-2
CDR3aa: CASQTGGTTNYGYTF
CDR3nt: TGTGCCAGCCAAACGGGGGGGACCACCAACTATGGCTACACCTTC

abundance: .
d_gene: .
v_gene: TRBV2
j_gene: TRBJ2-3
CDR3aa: CASARGGGEDTQYF
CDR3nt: TGTGCCAGCGCCAGAGGGGGCGGGGAAGATACGCAGTATTTT

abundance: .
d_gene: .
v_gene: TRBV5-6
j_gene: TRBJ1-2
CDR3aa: CASSLESSAPEGGYTF
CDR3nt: TGTGCCAGCAGCTTGGAGTCCTCGGCCCCAGAGGGTGGCTACACCTTC

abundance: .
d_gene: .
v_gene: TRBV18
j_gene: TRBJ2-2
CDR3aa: CASSLGALGELFF
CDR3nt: TGTGCCAGCTCACTGGGAGCTCTTGGGGAGCTGTTTTTT

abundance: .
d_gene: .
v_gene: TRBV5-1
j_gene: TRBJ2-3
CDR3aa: CASSSLGGGGQYF
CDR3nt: TGCGCCAGCAGCTCCCTTGGCGGGGGCGGGCAGTATTTT

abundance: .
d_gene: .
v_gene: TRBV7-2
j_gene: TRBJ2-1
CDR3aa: CASSQTTEQFF
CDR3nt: TGTGCCAGCAGCCAAACTACCGAGCAGTTCTTC

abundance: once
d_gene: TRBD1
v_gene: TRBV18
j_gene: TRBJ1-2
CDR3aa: CASSSQGRYGYTF
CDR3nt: TGTGCCAGCTCATCACAGGGGAGGTATGGCTACACCTTC

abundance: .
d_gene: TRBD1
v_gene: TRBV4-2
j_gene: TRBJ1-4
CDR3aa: CASSRGQTGALTGNEKLFF
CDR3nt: TGTGCCAGCAGCCGAGGCCAGACAGGGGCCCTCACAGGAAATGAAAAACTGTTTTTT

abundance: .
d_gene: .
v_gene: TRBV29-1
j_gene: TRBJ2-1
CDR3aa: CSVTRLVQEQFF
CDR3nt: TGCAGCGTTACTCGACTAGTACAGGAGCAGTTCTTC

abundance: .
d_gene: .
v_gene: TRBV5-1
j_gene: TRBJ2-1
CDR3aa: CASSLSGRIPFF
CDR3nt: TGCGCCAGCAGCTTGTCCGGGAGAATCCCGTTCTTC